This T cell receptor beta chain stems from a study of early T cells in non-severe SARS-CoV-2 infection. Turning to the study itself: Whole-blood bulk RNA, unsorted, was sequenced, and chains were unpaired.

Germline assignment: CDR1 SQVTM and CDR2 ANQGSEA. This CDR3 has 12 residues. Deletions cut 6 bases from V and 5 bases from J, with 14 bases between. Study-wide results and caveats: Lookups in VDJdb leaned toward anti-spike CD8 responses and missed private and CD4 specificities.

On this clonotype: Its antigen remains unknown.

Individual cDNA molecules each received unique molecular identifiers attached to them. From the 5' RACE reads, TCRdb called clonotypes with MiXCR, one entry per CDR3 protein. The repertoire has around 80,000 distinct CDR3 sequences, about 10% of them found once; the top ten carry 12%. The sample here was whole blood, taken at baseline. This TCR derives from an adult who was a healthcare worker with PCR-confirmed SARS-CoV-2 infection or an uninfected control (not recorded which). V is TRBV29-1 and J is TRBJ2-7; possible D gene TRBD1, 6 bases. CDR3 sequence: CSVGWGPNEQYF. The CDR3 DNA reads TGCAGCGTGGGGTGGGGGCCGAACGAGCAGTACTTC.